These 28 T cell receptor beta chains were all obtained from the same sample, sequenced in a study of T cells in Graves' hyperthyroidism and ophthalmopathy. Regions amplified from RNA transcripts were the TCR beta CDR3 regions. The study used the HTBI primer set for a first-round RT-PCR of the TCR CDR3. TCRdb reprocessed the multiplex PCR reads via MiXCR and lists one record per CDR3 protein. This sample has 250,000 to 300,000 distinct CDR3 sequences, with roughly a fifth found just once. The sample taken for sequencing was blood. These receptors all come from a man aged 50 to 59 with Graves' ophthalmopathy.

This clonotype has at least ten counts. The rearrangement joins TRBV20-1 to TRBJ1-1, with 7 nucleotides matching TRBD1. The germline V gene has CDR1 DFQATT and CDR2 SNEGSKA (reference sequence). Losses at the gene ends were 5 bases for V and 3 bases for J; bases not matched to a gene: 0. The CDR3 totals 11 residues. DNA for the CDR3: TGCAGTGCTCAGGGGGACACTGAAGCTTTCTTT. This codes for CSAQGDTEAFF.

This clonotype was observed once. One base away lies a much larger clone, so this may be a sequencing read error. The rearrangement links TRBV5-1 to TRBJ2-1; D remains unclear. The CDR3 runs to 13 residues. CDR1 SGHRS and CDR2 YFSETQ come from the germline V gene. V lost 3 bases, J lost 9 bases, and 13 bases lay in between. This chain's CDR3 is CASSSWTNSEQFF. The DNA for the CDR3 is TGCGCCAGCAGCTCCTGGACCAACAGTGAGCAGTTCTTC.

There are a few counts of this clonotype. The chain employs TRBV6-1 and TRBJ2-7; D not certain. Germline V gives CDR1 MNHNS, CDR2 SASEGT. Trimming left V 8 bases short and J 2 bases short, with 19 bases between. The CDR3 length is 15 residues. The CDR3 nucleotides read TGTGCCAGCCTTGAAATAAAGAGATTAACCTACGAGCAGTACTTC. The encoded protein is CASLEIKRLTYEQYF.

This chain links TRBV6-5 with TRBJ2-2, with a weak D call TRBD1 (6 bases). The CDR3 is made up of 15 amino acids. V was shortened by 2 bases and J by 6 bases, with 13 bases between the two germline ends. Looked up from germline, CDR1 is MNHEY and CDR2 is SVGAGI. The CDR3 nucleotides read TGTGCCAGCAGTTACGCTACAGGGCGGCCCGGGGAGCTGTTTTTT. Translating it yields CASSYATGRPGELFF.

In the case of this clonotype: A much larger clonotype is one base distant, so this may be a read error. This chain links TRBV24-1 with TRBJ2-1; 9 bases are a match to TRBD1. This CDR3 contains 16 residues. Germline CDR1 is KGHDR and CDR2 is SFDVKD. The CDR3 loop reads CATSDPRQGGVNEQLF. The CDR3 DNA is TGTGCCACCAGTGATCCTCGACAGGGGGGGGTTAATGAGCAGCTCTTC.

The rearrangement links TRBV6-1 to TRBJ1-1, with D hard to call. The germline CDR1 and CDR2 sequences are MNHNS and SASEGT. Between the trimmed V and J ends, which lost 4 bases and 6 bases, there was a span of 9 bases. The CDR3 is made up of 12 amino acids. CDR3 loop: CASSGRTAEAFF. CDR3 nucleotides: TGTGCCAGCAGTGGAAGAACAGCTGAAGCTTTCTTT.

This clonotype was counted ten times or more. Here the CDR3 reads CASSLGTGGNSPLHF. CDR3 coding DNA: TGTGCCAGCAGTTTGGGGACGGGGGGTAATTCACCCCTCCACTTT. This chain connects TRBV6-1 to TRBJ1-6, with D possibly TRBD1 on 5 matching bases. The length of the CDR3 is 15 residues. The V gene's germline CDR1 is MNHNS and CDR2 SASEGT. Trimming pared 5 bases from V and 6 bases from J, leaving 14 bases between.

This clonotype has more than one count but fewer than ten. This chain links TRBV24-1 with TRBJ1-5, with D possibly matching TRBD1 (6 bases). V was cut by 12 bases and J by 0 bases, with 17 bases left in between. The CDR3 loop spans 15 amino acids. Per germline, CDR1 KGHDR and CDR2 SFDVKD. The CDR3 sequence: CAPPQGPYSNQPQHF. CDR3 DNA sequence: TGTGCCCCCCCCCAGGGGCCATATAGCAATCAGCCCCAGCATTTT.

The sample holds many counts of this clonotype. This chain links TRBV11-2 with TRBJ2-1; 9 nucleotides match TRBD2. V trimming: 3 bases; J trimming: 6 bases; junction bases outside the gene matches: 6. Germline CDR1 reads SGHAT; CDR2 reads FQNNGV. CDR3 length equals 15 residues. In DNA form, the CDR3 reads TGTGCCAGCAGCTTTATTAGCGGGAGCGGCAATGAGCAGTTCTTC. Its protein product is CASSFISGSGNEQFF.

This clonotype showed up just a few times. The J gene is TRBJ2-1, the V gene TRBV7-3; a possible D gene is TRBD2 (6 bases). V lost 4 bases to trimming and J lost 9 bases, with 13 bases between them. CDR1 is SGHTA and CDR2 is FQGTGA in the germline V gene. The CDR3 totals 13 residues. The CDR3 sequence: CASSYNRGSEQFF. The CDR3 DNA is TGTGCCAGCAGCTACAATCGGGGGAGTGAGCAGTTCTTC.

V gene TRBV9 combines with J gene TRBJ2-1; TRBD1 aligns across 7 bases. Germline CDR1 is SGDLS and CDR2 is YYNGEE. This CDR3 comprises 13 residues. J was trimmed by 6 bases and V by 3 bases; bases with no gene match: 3. The CDR3: CASSDRGPNEQFF. As DNA, the CDR3 is TGTGCCAGCAGCGACAGGGGTCCCAATGAGCAGTTCTTC.

This rearrangement joins TRBV5-1 to TRBJ2-2; possible D gene TRBD1, 6 bases. V was cut by 6 bases and J by 6 bases, with 6 bases left in between. CDR1 is SGHRS, CDR2 YFSETQ, per germline. The CDR3 is 11 residues long. The CDR3 is CASTGAGELFF. The CDR3 nucleotides are TGCGCCAGCACAGGGGCCGGGGAGCTGTTTTTT.

The chain is built from TRBV30 and TRBJ1-4; perhaps TRBD1 as D (6 bases). The CDR3 contains 14 residues. In germline, CDR1 is GTSNPN, CDR2 SVGIG (reference sequence). The V end was cut by 6 bases, the J end by 8 bases, with 19 bases between. The chain's CDR3 is CACPVTGLGEKLFF. CDR3 coding DNA: TGTGCCTGTCCCGTAACAGGGTTGGGGGAAAAACTGTTTTTT.

Ten or more counts support this clonotype. The V call is TRBV2, the J call TRBJ2-1, with 13 bases aligning to TRBD2. V lost 6 bases to trimming and J lost 9 bases; unmatched junction nucleotides: 11. Germline values: CDR1 SNHLY, CDR2 FYNNEI. The CDR3 loop spans 16 amino acids. The CDR3 sequence is CASRRELAGGPGEQFF. The CDR3 DNA reads TGTGCCAGCAGGAGAGAACTAGCGGGAGGGCCTGGTGAGCAGTTCTTC. The full variable domain, its missing parts supplied by reference TRBV2 and TRBJ2-1, is EPEVTQTPSHQVTQMGQEVILRCVPISNHLYFYWYRQILGQKVEFLVSFYNNEISEKSEIFDDQFSVERPDGSNFTLKIRSTKLEDSAMYFCASRRELAGGPGEQFFGPGTRLTVL.

There are many counts of this clonotype. The rearrangement uses TRBV15 and TRBJ2-3; TRBD2 matches 8 bases. V was clipped by 0 bases and J by 5 bases; unmatched bases: 1. Germline-derived CDR1 and CDR2 are LNHNV and YYDKDF (reference sequence). This CDR3 comprises 14 residues. CDR3 coding DNA: TGTGCCACCAGCAGAGACGGGAGGGGAGATACGCAGTATTTT. It specifies CATSRDGRGDTQYF.

There are many counts of this clonotype. The V call is TRBV11-2, the J call TRBJ2-1, with 11 bases aligning to TRBD2. Germline lookup yields CDR1 SGHAT and CDR2 FQNNGV. Trimming took 5 bases from V and 5 from J; bases not matched to a gene: 8. This CDR3 has 16 amino acids. DNA for the CDR3: TGTGCCAGCAGCGCATGGGGACTAGCGGCTAACAATGAGCAGTTCTTC. Translated, it gives CASSAWGLAANNEQFF.

The chain links TRBV5-1 to TRBJ1-1; a possible D gene is TRBD1 (5 bases). Trimming took 2 bases from V and 7 from J, leaving 15 bases between them. Germline CDR1 reads SGHRS; CDR2 reads YFSETQ. This CDR3 is 14 amino acids long. CDR3 nucleotide sequence: TGCGCCAGCAGCTTACGTAGGGACGGGGGTGAAGCTTTCTTT. As protein: CASSLRRDGGEAFF.

This clonotype was counted at least ten times. V gene TRBV5-1 combines with J gene TRBJ2-1, with 8 bases lining up with TRBD2. V was clipped by 4 bases and J by 6 bases; unmatched bases: 9. This CDR3 is built from 15 residues. The germline CDR1 and CDR2 sequences are SGHRS and YFSETQ. DNA of the CDR3: TGCGCCAGCAGCCCCGGACTAGCCCGAAGCAATGAGCAGTTCTTC. Translating it yields CASSPGLARSNEQFF.

This clonotype has ten or more counts. The chain employs TRBV27 and TRBJ2-3; TRBD2 is a possible D gene (6 bases). There are 17 residues in the CDR3. Germline lookup yields CDR1 MNHEY and CDR2 SMNVEV (reference sequence). V was cut by 2 bases and J by 4 bases, with 19 bases left in between. The CDR3 here is CASSLRGLLVRADTQYF. DNA of the CDR3: TGTGCCAGCAGTTTAAGGGGACTCTTGGTTAGGGCAGATACGCAGTATTTT.

This clonotype came up a few times. This chain connects TRBV5-1 to TRBJ2-3, with no clear D. Trimming removed 2 bases at V and 4 bases at J, with 11 bases between. The CDR3 extends over 14 amino acids. Germline V CDR1 and CDR2: SGHRS, YFSETQ. The CDR3 sequence: CASSLTVGADTQYF. The CDR3 bases are TGCGCCAGCAGCTTAACTGTAGGCGCAGATACGCAGTATTTT.

This clonotype was counted at least ten times. The V and J genes are TRBV2 and TRBJ2-7; 8 bases are shared with TRBD2. Per the germline V gene, CDR1 is SNHLY and CDR2 is FYNNEI. The CDR3 is 11 residues long. Trimming cost V 9 bases and J 5 bases; bases outside gene matches: 3. CDR3 in DNA: TGTGCCAGTCGGGGGGGGAACGAGCAGTACTTC. It translates to CASRGGNEQYF.

In this sample, this clonotype turned up a few times. The CDR3 is CASSLEASGPNEQFF. The CDR3 nucleotides are TGTGCCAGCAGCTTAGAGGCAAGCGGACCCAATGAGCAGTTCTTC. V and J are TRBV7-2 and TRBJ2-1, with TRBD2 as a possible D gene (5 bases). Germline values: CDR1 SGHTA, CDR2 FQGNSA. This CDR3 is 15 amino acids long. Trimming stripped 1 base from V and 6 bases from J, with 13 bases between.

This clonotype appeared a few times. This chain joins TRBV28 and TRBJ2-7, with TRBD2 matching 12 bases. Germline CDR1 and CDR2: MDHEN and SYDVKM. CDR3 length: 15 residues. V lost 6 bases, J lost 3 bases, and 6 bases stayed unmatched. CDR3 sequence (DNA): TGTGCCAGCAGCCGACGGACTAGCGGGGACTACGAGCAGTACTTC. This codes for CASSRRTSGDYEQYF.

This clonotype came up a few times. This chain uses TRBV6-4 with TRBJ1-1, with D possibly being TRBD1 (5 bases). V lost 6 bases and J lost 3, with 11 bases in between. CDR3 length equals 13 residues. Per the germline V gene, CDR1 is MRHNA and CDR2 is SNTAGT. The DNA of the CDR3 is TGTGCCAGCAGCGAGACAGTTTACACTGAAGCTTTCTTT. It encodes CASSETVYTEAFF.

The chain carries TRBV30 and TRBJ1-2, with a tentative D call TRBD1 (5 bases). This CDR3 has 15 residues. The V end lost 4 bases, the J end lost 0 bases, and 15 bases lay between the germline ends. CDR1 is GTSNPN and CDR2 is SVGIG in the germline V gene (reference sequence). Here the CDR3 reads CAWKGKDTSNYGYTF. Written as DNA, the CDR3 is TGTGCCTGGAAAGGGAAGGACACTTCTAACTATGGCTACACCTTC. The entire variable domain, with the rest obtained from reference TRBV30 and TRBJ1-2, is as follows: SQTIHQWPATLVQPVGSPLSLECTVEGTSNPNLYWYRQAAGRGLQLLFYSVGIGQISSEVPQNLSASRPQDRQFILSSKKLLLSDSGFYLCAWKGKDTSNYGYTFGSGTRLTVV.

This clonotype has just a few counts. The chain employs TRBV6-1 and TRBJ2-1; 7 bases agree with TRBD1. The CDR3 runs to 16 residues. From germline, CDR1 is MNHNS and CDR2 SASEGT. J was trimmed by 1 base and V by 6 bases; bases with no gene match: 9. In DNA, the CDR3 is TGTGCCAGCAGCCCCCGAAGCAGGGGGTCCTACAATGAGCAGTTCTTC. This gives the protein CASSPRSRGSYNEQFF.

This clonotype came up many times. This chain connects TRBV24-1 to TRBJ2-7, with 8 positions matching TRBD2. CDR1 is KGHDR, CDR2 SFDVKD, per germline. CDR3 length: 17 residues. V shed 4 bases, J shed 3 bases, and the junction held 13 bases outside the gene matches. CDR3 residues: CATSDPVGDSGIYEQYF. The DNA of the CDR3 is TGTGCCACCAGTGACCCTGTCGGTGATAGCGGGATCTACGAGCAGTACTTC.

The chain links TRBV9 to TRBJ2-1; D perhaps matches TRBD2 (5 bases). Trimming left V 4 bases short and J 4 bases short, with 15 bases between. Germline V gene data show CDR1 as SGDLS and CDR2 as YYNGEE. This CDR3 has 15 residues. The CDR3 reads CASSPSSREYNEQFF. As DNA, the CDR3 is TGTGCCAGCAGCCCCTCGTCGAGGGAGTACAATGAGCAGTTCTTC.